This T cell receptor beta chain appears in the sequencing data of a study of T cells in Graves' hyperthyroidism and ophthalmopathy. The V end lost 3 bases, the J end lost 5 bases, and 16 bases lay between the germline ends. This CDR3 region has 16 residues. TCR beta CDR3 regions were amplified from RNA. A set of HTBI primers served as the primers for a first-round RT-PCR of the TCR CDR3. TCRdb re-called the multiplex PCR reads with MiXCR, one entry per CDR3 protein. The top ten hold about 53% of the sample, which has some 530,000 distinct CDR3 sequences, about 22% seen once. This clonotype was found a few times.

The clonotype comes from a woman between 70 and 85 years old with Graves' ophthalmopathy. Material: blood. V gene TRBV12-3 or TRBV12-4 combines with J gene TRBJ1-4; maybe TRBD1 (5 bases). CDR3 in DNA: TGTGCCAGCAGTTTCCGGGGGGGGTCGCCGAATGAAAAACTGTTTTTT. Protein: CASSFRGGSPNEKLFF.